Sequencing of this T cell receptor (beta chain) was carried out in a study of vaccination effects on CD4 cells after COVID-19. About the research overall: ViraFEST expansion of antigen-specific CD4+ T cells with viral peptide pools preceded sequencing. Participants were vaccinated with two doses of either the BNT162b2 or mRNA-1273 vaccine.

This CDR3 region has 15 residues. The V gene end was trimmed by 0 bases and the J gene end by 5 bases; junction bases not matched to a gene: 5. CDR1 MGHRA and CDR2 YSYEKL come from the germline V gene. When less than 11 days of culture had elapsed, CD4+ T cells were isolated. To note about this clone: No antigen is known for it.

Measured with immunoSEQ multiplex PCR; TCRdb has only the in-frame clones, and not every one. The table lists about 74,000 clones, 75% to 80% of them singletons, with over 2% in the top ten. This specimen consisted of CD4+ T cells from PBMCs cultured without peptide, obtained before COVID-19 vaccination. J is TRBJ1-1 and V is TRBV4-1; 8 nucleotides agree with TRBD1. The clonotype was recovered from a human donor who received a COVID-19 vaccine. The chain's CDR3 is CASSQDTRDRTEAFF. The CDR3 DNA reads as TGCGCCAGCAGCCAAGATACCCGGGACAGGACTGAAGCTTTCTTT.